Listed below are T cell receptor beta chains from one sample, sequenced in a study of human T cells and chemical hapten exposure. TCRdb re-called the RACE reads through MiXCR, storing one row per CDR3 protein. Among fewer than 80,000 distinct CDR3 sequences, approximately 9.9% were seen once, and the ten largest hold roughly 2.1%. The sequencing used whole blood, collected in connection with sensitization to the hapten diphenylcyclopropenone (DPC). The receptors stem from a woman aged 25 to 45 with alopecia areata. Some clones in this sample may be carry-over from other donors' samples. Both conserved end residues are part of each CDR3. Each record gives: clone size, D gene, V gene, CDR3 length, J gene, CDR3 DNA, CDR3 protein. D genes are given only for firm matches. Clone sizes are given selectively: once, few, many, or a class where the clone is expanded.

many,TRBD1,TRBV7-9,15,TRBJ2-5,TGTGCCAGCAGTACCCCGAGACAGGGGCAAGAGACCCAGTACTTC,CASSTPRQGQETQYF
many,.,TRBV4-1,15,TRBJ2-2,TGCGCCAGCAGCCAGGGCAGCGGGTACACCGGGGAGCTGTTTTTT,CASSQGSGYTGELFF
once,.,TRBV28,15,TRBJ2-1,TGTGCCAGCCCCACAGGTAGCCTGAGTGTCAATGAGCAGTTCTTC,CASPTGSLSVNEQFF
once,.,TRBV10-3,13,TRBJ1-4,TGTGCCACCCGGGGGTCCGATAATGAAAACCTGTTTTTT,CATRGSDNENLFF
few,.,TRBV20-1,18,TRBJ2-3,TGCAGCGCCCCCAGAGGTGCCAGTTCGTTAATCAGCACAGATACGCAGTATTTT,CSAPRGASSLISTDTQYF
few,TRBD1,TRBV20-1,14,TRBJ1-2,TGCAGTGCCCCATACAGGGGGCGCGACTATGGCTACACCTTC,CSAPYRGRDYGYTF
many,TRBD2,TRBV11-1,15,TRBJ2-7,TGTGCCAGCAGCTTAAGCACTAGCGGGTCCTACGAGCAGTACTTC,CASSLSTSGSYEQYF
.,.,TRBV7-2,14,TRBJ1-6,TGTGCCAGCAGCCTCCGCGGGGTTAATTCACCCCTCCACTTT,CASSLRGVNSPLHF
many,TRBD2,TRBV27,13,TRBJ2-7,TGTGCCAGCGGTAGCGGGACTGGGGGTGAGCAGTACTTC,CASGSGTGGEQYF
.,.,TRBV7-2,13,TRBJ2-5,TGTGCCAGCAGCTCAGGGAGTGGCGAGACCCAGTACTTC,CASSSGSGETQYF
few,.,TRBV2,13,TRBJ2-4,TGTGCCAGCAGTGAAGCGCCGGGAAGGATTAGGTACTTC,CASSEAPGRIRYF
many,.,TRBV6-5,15,TRBJ2-3,TGTGCCAGCAGCTGGGACATCTGGGGAACAGATACGCAGTATTTT,CASSWDIWGTDTQYF
many,.,TRBV4-3,13,TRBJ1-5,TGCGCCAGCAGCCAAGATGGGGATCAGCCCCAGCATTTT,CASSQDGDQPQHF
.,.,TRBV11-2,15,TRBJ1-2,TGTGCCAGCAGCTATGGACTAGGGTTGCAATATGGCTACACCTTC,CASSYGLGLQYGYTF
.,TRBD1,TRBV20-1,17,TRBJ1-2,TGCAGTGCTAGAGGGACAGGGTCTGGACAGGGAAGGGGAGGCTACACCTTC,CSARGTGSGQGRGGYTF
.,.,TRBV25-1,15,TRBJ2-2,TGTGCCAGCAGTGATTTGGGGGCGTTCACCGGGGAGCTGTTTTTT,CASSDLGAFTGELFF
few,.,TRBV7-2,15,TRBJ2-2,TGTGCCAGCAGCTTAGTGTGGACCCAAGTCGGGGAGCTGTTTTTT,CASSLVWTQVGELFF
few,TRBD2,TRBV20-1,13,TRBJ2-5,TGCAGCTCCGGCGGGAGTGTTTATGAGACCCAGTACTTC,CSSGGSVYETQYF
.,.,TRBV10-3,15,TRBJ1-1,TGTGCCATCAGTCCGGACCAGGGCCCGAACACTGAAGCTTTCTTT,CAISPDQGPNTEAFF
.,.,TRBV14,16,TRBJ2-1,TGTGCCAGCAGCCAGGCCGGGACTGGTCCCTACAATGAGCAGTTCTTC,CASSQAGTGPYNEQFF
many,TRBD1,TRBV20-1,15,TRBJ2-5,TGCAGTGCTAACCCCGACAGGGGTTTACAAGAGACCCAGTACTTC,CSANPDRGLQETQYF
few,.,TRBV4-3,16,TRBJ2-7,TGCGCCAGCAGCCAAGATGTAGCTTCGACAGTTTACGAGCAGTACTTC,CASSQDVASTVYEQYF
few,TRBD1,TRBV5-6,13,TRBJ2-3,TGTGCCAGCGCCGACAGGGTCCCAGATACGCAGTATTTT,CASADRVPDTQYF
.,.,TRBV28,13,TRBJ2-3,TGTGCCAGCAGTTTACGAAACACAGATACGCAGTATTTT,CASSLRNTDTQYF
many,.,TRBV6-5,14,TRBJ1-3,TGTGCCAGCAGTTTCGGGTCTGGTGGAAACACCATATATTTT,CASSFGSGGNTIYF
many,.,TRBV30,13,TRBJ2-5,TGTGCCTGGAGTGTGGGCCTACAAGAGACCCAGTACTTC,CAWSVGLQETQYF
many,.,TRBV29-1,11,TRBJ1-1,TGCAGCGTTGGGGAGGACACTGAAGCTTTCTTT,CSVGEDTEAFF
many,.,TRBV6-2/TRBV6-3,13,TRBJ1-5,TGTGCCAGCAGTCTAAGAGGGTATCAGCCCCAGCATTTT,CASSLRGYQPQHF
.,TRBD2,TRBV6-6,16,TRBJ2-7,TGTGCCAGCAGTTATCCTCTAGCGGGAGTAGCCTACGAGCAGTACTTC,CASSYPLAGVAYEQYF
.,.,TRBV29-1,13,TRBJ2-7,TGCAGCGTTGCGTCGATGACCTCCTACGAGCAGTACTTC,CSVASMTSYEQYF
.,.,TRBV14,15,TRBJ1-2,TGTGCCAGCAGCCCAGCCCTGGGGGCTAGCTATGGCTACACCTTC,CASSPALGASYGYTF
few,.,TRBV2,14,TRBJ2-3,TGTGCCAGCAGTGACCGTCCCGGGGCAGATACGCAGTATTTT,CASSDRPGADTQYF
.,TRBD1,TRBV7-2,14,TRBJ2-3,TGTGCCAGCAGCCCTCAGGGGGCATCGGATACGCAGTATTTT,CASSPQGASDTQYF
.,.,TRBV6-6,15,TRBJ1-4,TGTGCCAGCAGTTTCGGAGACACAACTAATGAAAAACTGTTTTTT,CASSFGDTTNEKLFF
few,.,TRBV20-1,13,TRBJ1-1,TGCAGTGCTAGGAGAACCTTCCCCACTGAAGCTTTCTTT,CSARRTFPTEAFF
few,.,TRBV5-4,16,TRBJ2-7,TGTGCCAGCAGCATGGGACCCGCCACCAACTCCTACGAGCAGTACTTC,CASSMGPATNSYEQYF